This T cell receptor beta chain was sequenced for a study of shared clonotypes between healthy human individuals. Positively selected for CCR7, the CD45RO-negative cells used as naive CD8 cells excluded terminally differentiated effector memory CD45RA+ cells. The V and J ends lost 3 bases and 5 bases respectively, with 14 bases between them. The CDR3 is 15 amino acids. The germline gives CDR1 MDHEN, CDR2 SYDVKM. TCRdb's copy holds only in-frame clones and misses some; the assay was immunoSEQ multiplex PCR. Altogether about 800,000 clones are present, 90% to 98% being singletons, with the ten largest covering roughly 0.23%. Broader study findings: With few donors, the genetic and exposure-history diversity represented was limited.

As to this clone: No antigen is known for it.

This chain joins TRBV28 and TRBJ1-5; D gene uncertain. This clonotype originated in a man in his thirties or forties in good health. Sequenced material: naive CD8+ T cells sorted from blood. The CDR3 region has the DNA TGTGCCAGCAGTTTCGACCTAGCATCAGATCAGCCCCAGCATTTT. Protein: CASSFDLASDQPQHF.